Listed below are T cell receptor beta chains from one sample, sequenced in a study of shared clonotypes between healthy human individuals. Libraries were prepared by immunoSEQ multiplex PCR; TCRdb keeps only in-frame clonotypes and omits some of them. The sample shows roughly 2.1 million clones, about 92% of them seen only once. What was sequenced was naive CD8+ T cells from PBMCs. The receptor set was obtained from a man aged 18-30 years in good health. Some clones in this sample may be carry-over from other donors' samples. Both conserved end residues are part of each CDR3. The D gene is left open where the match is weak. Not every row has a clone size; where given, it reads once, few, many or a size class.

size,J,V,D,CDR3,DNA
once,TRBJ2-2,TRBV6-1,TRBD1,CASSVYRGNTGELFF,TGTGCCAGCAGTGTCTACAGGGGCAACACCGGGGAGCTGTTTTTT
once,TRBJ1-1,TRBV19,NA,CASSIDRGTEAFF,TGTGCCAGTAGTATAGATAGGGGTACTGAAGCTTTCTTT
NA,TRBJ2-7,TRBV15,TRBD1,CATSSGQGTYEQYF,TGTGCCACCAGCAGTGGACAGGGGACCTACGAGCAGTACTTC
NA,TRBJ2-5,TRBV27,TRBD2,CASSGGVTQYF,TGTGCCAGCAGTGGGGGGGTGACCCAGTACTTC
NA,TRBJ2-1,TRBV29-1,NA,CSVQGGPGNEQFF,TGCAGCGTTCAGGGGGGCCCTGGCAATGAGCAGTTCTTC
NA,TRBJ2-7,TRBV19,NA,CASSISGAETYEQYF,TGTGCCAGTAGTATTTCTGGGGCGGAAACCTACGAGCAGTACTTC
NA,TRBJ1-5,TRBV2,NA,CASSEGPRGDQHF,TGTGCCAGCAGTGAAGGACCACGGGGCGACCAGCATTTT
NA,TRBJ2-7,TRBV7-3,NA,CASSLKGSYYEQYF,TGTGCCAGCAGCTTAAAGGGCAGCTACTACGAGCAGTACTTC
few,TRBJ2-7,TRBV19,NA,CASSIGELYEQYF,TGTGCCAGTAGTATAGGGGAACTCTACGAGCAGTACTTC
NA,TRBJ1-2,TRBV9,NA,CASSVGGANYGYTF,TGTGCCAGCAGCGTAGGTGGAGCTAACTATGGCTACACCTTC